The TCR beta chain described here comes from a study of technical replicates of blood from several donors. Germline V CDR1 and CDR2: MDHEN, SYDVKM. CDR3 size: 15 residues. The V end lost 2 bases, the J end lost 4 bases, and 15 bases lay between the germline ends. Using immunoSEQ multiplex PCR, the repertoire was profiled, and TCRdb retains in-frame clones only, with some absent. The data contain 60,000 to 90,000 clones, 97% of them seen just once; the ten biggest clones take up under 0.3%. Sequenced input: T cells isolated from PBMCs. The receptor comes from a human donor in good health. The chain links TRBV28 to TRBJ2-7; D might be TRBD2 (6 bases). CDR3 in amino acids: CASSLGRGILYEQYF. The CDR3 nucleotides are TGTGCCAGCAGTTTAGGGCGGGGTATTTTATACGAGCAGTACTTC.